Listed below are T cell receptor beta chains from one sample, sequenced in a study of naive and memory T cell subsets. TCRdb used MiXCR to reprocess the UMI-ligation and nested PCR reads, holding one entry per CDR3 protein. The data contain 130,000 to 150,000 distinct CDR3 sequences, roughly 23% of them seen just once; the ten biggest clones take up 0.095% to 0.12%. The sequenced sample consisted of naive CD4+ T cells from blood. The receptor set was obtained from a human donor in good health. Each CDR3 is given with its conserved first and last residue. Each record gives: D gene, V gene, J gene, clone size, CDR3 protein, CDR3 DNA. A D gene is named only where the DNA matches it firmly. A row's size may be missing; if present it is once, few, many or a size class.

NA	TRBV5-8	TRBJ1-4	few	CASTRGPGGEKLFF	TGTGCCAGCACTCGGGGCCCGGGAGGTGAAAAACTGTTTTTT
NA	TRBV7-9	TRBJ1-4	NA	CATPGSATNEKLFF	TGTGCCACCCCAGGGAGTGCAACTAATGAAAAACTGTTTTTT
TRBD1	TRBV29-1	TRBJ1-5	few	CSVGQGVGNQPQHF	TGCAGCGTTGGACAGGGGGTGGGCAATCAGCCCCAGCATTTT
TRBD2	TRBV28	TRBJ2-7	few	CASSTLAGGFHEQYF	TGTGCCAGCAGTACCCTAGCGGGAGGGTTCCACGAGCAGTACTTC
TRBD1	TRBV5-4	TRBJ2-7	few	CASSPREGGIYEQYF	TGTGCCAGCAGCCCCCGGGAAGGGGGCATCTACGAGCAGTACTTC
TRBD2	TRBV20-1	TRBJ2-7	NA	CSASSRRDRGTSGRVLPVREQYF	TGCAGTGCTAGTAGCCGAAGGGACAGGGGGACTAGCGGGAGGGTCCTCCCCGTACGCGAGCAGTACTTC
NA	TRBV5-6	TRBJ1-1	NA	CASSFRPGTSNTEAFF	TGTGCCAGCAGCTTTAGGCCAGGAACCTCGAACACTGAAGCTTTCTTT
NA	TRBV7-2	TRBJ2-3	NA	CASSYSGRTYTDTQYF	TGTGCCAGCAGCTATTCAGGGCGGACCTACACAGATACGCAGTATTTT
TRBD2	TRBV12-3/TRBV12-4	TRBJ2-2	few	CASALLAGARRGELFF	TGTGCCAGCGCCCTTTTAGCGGGAGCTCGAAGGGGGGAGCTGTTTTTT
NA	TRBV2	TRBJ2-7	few	CASSEIIVSYEQYF	TGTGCCAGCAGTGAAATCATTGTCTCCTACGAGCAGTACTTC
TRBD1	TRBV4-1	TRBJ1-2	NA	CASSQAGTGSSYGYTF	TGCGCCAGCAGCCAAGCTGGGACAGGGAGCTCCTATGGCTACACCTTC
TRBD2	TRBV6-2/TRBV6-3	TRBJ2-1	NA	CASRKLAGANEQFF	TGTGCCAGCAGAAAACTAGCGGGGGCCAATGAGCAGTTCTTC
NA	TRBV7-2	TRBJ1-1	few	CASSLVRVTVAGNTEAFF	TGTGCCAGCAGCTTAGTTCGGGTTACGGTTGCCGGGAACACTGAAGCTTTCTTT
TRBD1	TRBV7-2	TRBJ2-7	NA	CASSLVDRDYEQYF	TGTGCCAGCAGCTTAGTAGACAGGGACTACGAGCAGTACTTC
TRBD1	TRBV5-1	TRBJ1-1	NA	CASSSKGQAEAFF	TGCGCCAGCAGCTCAAAAGGACAGGCTGAAGCTTTCTTT
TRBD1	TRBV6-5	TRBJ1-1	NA	CASSLTGARTEAFF	TGTGCCAGCAGCCTGACAGGGGCAAGAACTGAAGCTTTCTTT
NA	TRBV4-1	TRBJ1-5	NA	CASSQEKHTGNSNQPQHF	TGCGCCAGCAGCCAAGAAAAACATACAGGGAACAGCAATCAGCCCCAGCATTTT
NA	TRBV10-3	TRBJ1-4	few	CAIRHRVGEKLFF	TGTGCCATCAGACACAGGGTAGGCGAAAAACTGTTTTTT
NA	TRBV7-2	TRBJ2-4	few	CASSLDAGFGIQYF	TGTGCCAGCAGCTTAGACGCAGGGTTCGGCATTCAGTACTTC
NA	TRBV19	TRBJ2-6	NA	CASSSRESGANVLTF	TGTGCCAGTAGTAGCAGGGAATCTGGGGCCAACGTCCTGACTTTC
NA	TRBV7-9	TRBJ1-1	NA	CASSLAGGFNTEAFF	TGTGCCAGCAGCTTAGCGGGGGGCTTTAACACTGAAGCTTTCTTT
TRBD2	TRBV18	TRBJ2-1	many	CASSPGLATYNEQFF	TGTGCCAGCTCACCAGGACTAGCTACCTACAATGAGCAGTTCTTC
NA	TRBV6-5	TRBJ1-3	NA	CASSYWGSGGNTIYF	TGTGCCAGCAGTTACTGGGGGAGCGGTGGAAACACCATATATTTT
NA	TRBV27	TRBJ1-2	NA	CASSLATTGRHTF	TGTGCCAGCAGTTTGGCAACAACAGGGCGGCACACCTTC
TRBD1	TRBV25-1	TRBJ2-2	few	CASSRQGNTGELFF	TGTGCCAGCAGTCGACAGGGGAACACCGGGGAGCTGTTTTTT
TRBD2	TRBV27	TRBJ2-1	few	CASSLSSGSPYNEQFF	TGTGCCAGCAGTTTATCGAGCGGGAGCCCCTACAATGAGCAGTTCTTC
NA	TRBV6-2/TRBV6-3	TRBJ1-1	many	CASSYSGPRTEAFF	TGTGCCAGCAGTTACTCCGGCCCAAGGACTGAAGCTTTCTTT
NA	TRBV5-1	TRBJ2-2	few	CASSRLQLTGELFF	TGCGCCAGCAGCCGCCTGCAGCTCACCGGGGAGCTGTTTTTT
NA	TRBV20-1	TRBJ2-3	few	CSAKQTDTQYF	TGCAGTGCTAAACAGACAGATACGCAGTATTTT
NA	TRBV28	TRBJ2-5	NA	CASSLSLMRTQYF	TGTGCCAGCAGTTTAAGTCTTATGAGGACCCAGTACTTC
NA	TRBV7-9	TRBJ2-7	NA	CASSPTGISYEQYF	TGTGCCAGCAGCCCAACCGGTATCTCCTACGAGCAGTACTTC
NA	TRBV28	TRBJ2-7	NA	CASRIRDYEQYF	TGTGCCAGCAGGATCAGGGACTACGAGCAGTACTTC
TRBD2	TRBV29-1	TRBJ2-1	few	CSVGGLAGQYNEQFF	TGCAGCGTTGGGGGACTAGCGGGTCAGTACAATGAGCAGTTCTTC
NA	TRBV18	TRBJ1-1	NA	CASSPPRGNTEAFF	TGTGCCAGCTCACCACCCAGGGGGAACACTGAAGCTTTCTTT
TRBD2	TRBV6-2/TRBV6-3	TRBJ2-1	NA	CASRTPGLVTNEQFF	TGTGCCAGCCGGACGCCGGGACTAGTGACAAATGAGCAGTTCTTC
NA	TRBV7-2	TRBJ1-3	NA	CASSLSAAGASGNTIYF	TGTGCCAGCAGCTTATCCGCCGCAGGCGCCTCTGGAAACACCATATATTTT
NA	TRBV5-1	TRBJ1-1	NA	CASSRSSGANTEAFF	TGCGCCAGCAGCCGATCATCGGGGGCCAACACTGAAGCTTTCTTT
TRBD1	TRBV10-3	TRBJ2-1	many	CAISESDRGHYEQFF	TGTGCCATCAGTGAGTCAGACAGGGGGCACTATGAGCAGTTCTTC
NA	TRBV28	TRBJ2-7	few	CASIGGFNEQYF	TGTGCCAGCATCGGCGGGTTCAACGAGCAGTACTTC
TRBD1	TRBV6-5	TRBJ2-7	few	CASSYRQGSFYEQYF	TGTGCCAGCAGTTACAGACAGGGCTCCTTCTACGAGCAGTACTTC
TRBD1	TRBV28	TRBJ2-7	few	CASSSPMDRGRKEQYF	TGTGCCAGCAGTTCCCCAATGGACAGGGGAAGAAAAGAGCAGTACTTC
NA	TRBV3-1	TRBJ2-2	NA	CASSPPAPFGGELFF	TGTGCCAGCAGCCCCCCCGCCCCTTTCGGGGGGGAGCTGTTTTTT
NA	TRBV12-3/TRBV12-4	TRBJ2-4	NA	CASSLGGAKNIQYF	TGTGCCAGCAGTTTAGGGGGAGCCAAAAACATTCAGTACTTC
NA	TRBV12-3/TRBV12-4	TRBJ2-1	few	CASIQRGNSYNEQFF	TGTGCCAGCATTCAAAGGGGCAACTCCTACAATGAGCAGTTCTTC
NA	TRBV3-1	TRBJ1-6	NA	CASSWDPASRSPLHF	TGTGCCAGCAGCTGGGATCCTGCATCCCGTTCACCCCTCCACTTT
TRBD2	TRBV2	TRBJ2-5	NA	CASKRELETQYF	TGTGCCAGCAAGCGGGAGTTGGAGACCCAGTACTTC
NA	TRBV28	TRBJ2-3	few	CASSSQGSGTDTQYF	TGTGCCAGCAGCTCCCAGGGAAGCGGCACAGATACGCAGTATTTT
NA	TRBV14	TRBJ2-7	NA	CDSSQVRSGLTTTYEQYF	TGTGACAGCAGCCAAGTCCGCAGCGGCTTGACCACCACCTACGAGCAGTACTTC
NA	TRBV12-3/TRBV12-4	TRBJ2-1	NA	CASSPTTTKGGEQFF	TGTGCCAGCAGCCCGACCACAACCAAAGGAGGTGAGCAGTTCTTC
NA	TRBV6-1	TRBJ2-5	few	CASSAQVGARETQYF	TGTGCCAGCAGTGCCCAGGTGGGGGCTCGGGAGACCCAGTACTTC
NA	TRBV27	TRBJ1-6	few	CASSYRSYNSPLHF	TGTGCCAGCAGTTATCGCTCCTATAATTCACCCCTCCACTTT
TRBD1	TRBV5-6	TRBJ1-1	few	CASSLDRLNTEAFF	TGTGCCAGCAGCCTGGACAGGTTGAACACTGAAGCTTTCTTT
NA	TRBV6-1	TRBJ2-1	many	CASSYGTPYYNEQFF	TGTGCCAGCAGTTACGGGACCCCGTACTACAATGAGCAGTTCTTC
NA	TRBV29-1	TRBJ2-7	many	CSVELSYEQYF	TGCAGCGTTGAATTGTCCTACGAGCAGTACTTC
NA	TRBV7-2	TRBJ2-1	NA	CASSLARDRYNEQFF	TGTGCCAGCAGCTTAGCGCGGGATCGCTACAATGAGCAGTTCTTC
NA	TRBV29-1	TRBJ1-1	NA	CSVTRGMNTEAFF	TGCAGCGTGACGAGGGGGATGAACACTGAAGCTTTCTTT
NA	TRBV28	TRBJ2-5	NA	CASSRSGETQYF	TGTGCCAGCAGTCGTTCGGGGGAGACCCAGTACTTC
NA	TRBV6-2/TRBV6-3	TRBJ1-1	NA	CASSYSARGYTEAFF	TGTGCCAGCAGTTACTCGGCCAGGGGTTACACTGAAGCTTTCTTT
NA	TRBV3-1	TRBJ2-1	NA	CASSQVGNEQFF	TGTGCCAGCAGCCAAGTGGGCAATGAGCAGTTCTTC